Sequencing of this T cell receptor beta chain was carried out in a study of blood T cells in healthy people across ages. This clonotype was counted only a few times. CDR1 and CDR2 from the germline V gene are SQVTM and ANQGSEA. Losses at the gene ends were 7 bases for V and 2 bases for J; bases not matched to a gene: 8. The CDR3 totals 14 residues. A second 7 to 11 cycle PCR used barcoded and J-beta primers. From the 5' RACE reads, TCRdb called clonotypes with MiXCR, one entry per CDR3 protein. There are hundreds of thousands of distinct CDR3 sequences in the sample; 45% to 70% occur only once, and around 25% lies in the top ten.

The sequencing input was blood. V is TRBV29-1 and J is TRBJ1-2; 9 bases map to TRBD1. This TCR came from a man in his forties or fifties in good health. Written as DNA, the CDR3 is TGCAGCGCCGACCCTACAGGGGGCAACTATGGCTACACCTTC. This encodes CSADPTGGNYGYTF.